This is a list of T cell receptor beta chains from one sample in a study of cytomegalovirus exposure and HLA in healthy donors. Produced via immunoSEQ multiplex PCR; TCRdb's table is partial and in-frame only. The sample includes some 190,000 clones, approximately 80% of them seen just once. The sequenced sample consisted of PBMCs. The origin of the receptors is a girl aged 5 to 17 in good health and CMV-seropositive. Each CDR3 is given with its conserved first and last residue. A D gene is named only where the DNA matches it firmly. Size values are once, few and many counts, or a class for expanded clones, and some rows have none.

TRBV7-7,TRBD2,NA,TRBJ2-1,CASSLSLAGGLQFF,TGTGCTAGCAGCTTATCCCTAGCGGGAGGCCTACAGTTCTTC
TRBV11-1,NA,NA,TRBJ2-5,CASSLAGHAETQYF,TGTGCCAGCAGCTTAGCGGGCCACGCAGAGACCCAGTACTTC
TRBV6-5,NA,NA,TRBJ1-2,CASSPDTNYGYTF,TGTGCCAGCAGCCCTGATACAAACTATGGCTACACCTTC
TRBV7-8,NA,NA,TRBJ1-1,CASSLGSSGLNTEAFF,TGTGCCAGCAGCTTAGGCTCCTCAGGGCTGAACACTGAAGCTTTCTTT
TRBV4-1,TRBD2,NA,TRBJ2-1,CASSHPSGAYNEQFF,TGCGCCAGCAGCCACCCTAGCGGAGCCTACAATGAGCAGTTCTTC
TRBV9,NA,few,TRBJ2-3,CASSPRGGGVSTDTQYF,TGTGCCAGCAGCCCCCGAGGGGGAGGGGTCAGCACAGATACGCAGTATTTT
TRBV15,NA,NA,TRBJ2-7,CATSRETRETASYEQYF,TGTGCCACCAGCAGAGAAACAAGAGAGACAGCCTCCTACGAGCAGTACTTC
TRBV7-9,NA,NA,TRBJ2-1,CASSPPNDNEQFF,TGTGCCAGCAGCCCCCCTAATGACAATGAGCAGTTCTTC
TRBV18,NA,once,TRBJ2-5,CASSLGTDARETQYF,TGTGCCAGCTCCCTCGGGACTGACGCAAGAGAAACCCAGTACTTC
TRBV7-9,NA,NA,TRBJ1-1,CASSLATGNTEAFF,TGTGCCAGCAGCTTAGCGACGGGTAACACTGAAGCTTTCTTT
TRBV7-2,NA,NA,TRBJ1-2,CASSLVTAGKQGYGYTF,TGTGCCAGCAGCTTAGTCACGGCAGGGAAGCAGGGCTATGGCTACACCTTC
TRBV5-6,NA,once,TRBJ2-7,CASSLELGRYEQYF,TGTGCCAGCAGCTTGGAACTGGGGAGGTACGAGCAGTACTTC
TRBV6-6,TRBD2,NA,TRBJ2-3,CASTGGVASTDTQYF,TGTGCCAGCACCGGGGGGGTGGCAAGCACAGATACGCAGTATTTT
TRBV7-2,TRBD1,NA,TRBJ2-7,CASSPVGQQSYEQYF,TGTGCCAGCAGCCCGGTGGGACAGCAATCTTACGAGCAGTACTTC
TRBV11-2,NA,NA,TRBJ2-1,CASSPRGRVQFF,TGTGCCAGCAGCCCTAGAGGCAGGGTGCAGTTCTTC
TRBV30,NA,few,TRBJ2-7,CAWGSSYEQYF,TGTGCCTGGGGGAGCTCCTACGAGCAGTACTTC